These 29 T cell receptor beta chains came from one sample sequenced in a study of blood T cell repertoires in COVID-19. Clones were read by immunoSEQ multiplex PCR, and TCRdb kept only the in-frame ones, dropping some. This table holds roughly 86,000 clones, around 84% found once. The sample taken for sequencing was peripheral blood. These TCRs come from a man between 40 and 49 years old with acute or convalescent COVID-19.

The chain is built from TRBV4-1 and TRBJ1-3; TRBD1 matches 8 bases. Trimming removed 4 bases from V and 0 bases from J; junction bases left unmatched: 8. Germline CDR1 MGHRA, CDR2 YSYEKL. This CDR3 has 17 residues. The CDR3 nucleotides are TGCGCCAGCAGCCGACAGGGGTTGGTGATCTCTGGAAACACCATATATTTT. Its protein product is CASSRQGLVISGNTIYF.

The rearrangement joins TRBV18 to TRBJ1-2; D gene unclear. Trimming left V 1 base short and J 3 bases short, with 6 bases between. This CDR3 has 13 amino acids. From germline, CDR1 is KGHSH and CDR2 LQKENI. In nucleotides, the CDR3 is TGTGCCAGCTCACCACAAGCCGACTATGGCTACACCTTC. This codes for CASSPQADYGYTF.

This clone was recorded once. The V and J genes are TRBV9 and TRBJ1-2; 7 bases are a match to TRBD1. Germline lookup yields CDR1 SGDLS and CDR2 YYNGEE. Trimming took 3 bases from V and 1 from J; bases not matched to a gene: 9. The length of the CDR3 is 16 residues. The CDR3 reads CASSETGFGVNYGYTF. In DNA, the CDR3 is TGTGCCAGCAGCGAGACAGGGTTTGGGGTTAACTATGGCTACACCTTC. Looking up the rest from reference TRBV9 and TRBJ1-2 gives the full variable domain: DSGVTQTPKHLITATGQRVTLRCSPRSGDLSVYWYQQSLDQGLQFLIQYYNGEERAKGNILERFSAQQFPDLHSELNLSSLELGDSALYFCASSETGFGVNYGYTFGSGTRLTVV.

The V call is TRBV30, the J call TRBJ2-7; TRBD1 might be the D (7 bases). CDR3 length equals 18 residues. Germline V gene sequence: CDR1 GTSNPN, CDR2 SVGIG (reference sequence). V was trimmed by 2 bases and J by 7 bases, leaving 30 bases between them. The CDR3 coding sequence is TGTGCCTGGAGTTCAGACATTCCGGGACCCAGGGGGGAGACTGAGCAGTACTTC. Protein product: CAWSSDIPGPRGETEQYF.

V usage is TRBV7-8 and J usage is TRBJ2-2; 9 positions match TRBD1. CDR3 size: 16 residues. Germline V CDR1 and CDR2: SGHVS, FQNEAQ. The J segment lost 7 bases and the V segment lost 7 bases, leaving 13 bases of the junction unmatched. As DNA, the CDR3 is TGTGCCAGCATCGCAGGGGGACAGGGTGAGGGCGGGGAGCTGTTTTTT. This encodes CASIAGGQGEGGELFF.

The rearrangement links TRBV3-1 (or the pseudogene TRBV3-2) to TRBJ1-5; the D gene is possibly TRBD1 (5 bases). Germline values: CDR1 LGHDT, CDR2 YNNKEL (reference sequence). The V end lost 3 bases, the J end lost 4 bases, and 16 bases lay between the germline ends. The CDR3 has 16 residues. CDR3 region: CASSHSGTHGNQPQHF. CDR3 in DNA: TGTGCCAGCAGCCACAGCGGGACTCACGGGAATCAGCCCCAGCATTTT.

V is TRBV19 and J is TRBJ2-7; 11 bases align to TRBD1. V shed 1 base and J 4 bases; nucleotides not matched to a gene: 3. The CDR3 is made up of 15 amino acids. Germline CDR1 reads LNHDA; CDR2 reads SQIVND (reference sequence). The CDR3 nucleotides read TGTGCCAGTAGTATAGCGGACAGGGGGCCATACGAGCAGTACTTC. Translation: CASSIADRGPYEQYF.

The chain has TRBV5-1 and TRBJ2-7; TRBD2 matches 11 bases. V dropped 3 bases and J dropped 9; count of bases not matched to a gene: 5. There are 13 residues in the CDR3. Germline V gene sequence: CDR1 SGHRS, CDR2 YFSETQ. DNA of the CDR3: TGCGCCAGCAGCTCCACTAGCGGGAGCGCGCAGTACTTC. Encoded protein: CASSSTSGSAQYF.

This clone occurred a few times. This sequence joins TRBV6-5 and TRBJ1-6; 7 bases line up with TRBD1. The CDR3 sequence is 15 residues long. V shed 6 bases, J shed 14 bases, and the junction held 16 bases outside the gene matches. CDR1 is MNHEY, CDR2 SVGAGI, per germline. The CDR3 reads CASRSNLGGRSTLHF. DNA for the CDR3: TGTGCCAGCAGGTCCAACTTAGGGGGCCGCTCAACCCTCCACTTT.

The V gene is TRBV6-1, the J gene TRBJ2-7; D uncertain. Germline V lookup: CDR1 MNHNS, CDR2 SASEGT. V was trimmed by 1 base and J by 3 bases, leaving 10 bases between them. The CDR3 is 14 amino acids. CDR3 amino acids: CASSEGWRIYEQYF. The CDR3 DNA reads as TGTGCCAGCAGTGAAGGTTGGAGAATCTACGAGCAGTACTTC.

The rearrangement uses TRBV7-9 and TRBJ2-1; 7 bases line up with TRBD1. This CDR3 contains 16 residues. Germline lookup yields CDR1 SEHNR and CDR2 FQNEAQ (reference sequence). Unmatched junction bases numbered 11, after V lost 4 bases and J lost 5 bases. CDR3 residues: CASSSTGAERNNEQFF. For the CDR3, the DNA is TGTGCCAGCAGCTCCACAGGGGCCGAACGTAACAATGAGCAGTTCTTC.

The chain joins TRBV6-1 to TRBJ1-2; D perhaps matches TRBD1 (5 bases). The length of the CDR3 is 15 residues. V was shortened by 1 base and J by 0 bases, with 9 bases between the two germline ends. Germline V gene lookup returns CDR1 MNHNS and CDR2 SASEGT. The CDR3 spells CASSEGWGSNYGYTF. The CDR3 DNA sequence: TGTGCCAGCAGTGAAGGCTGGGGCTCTAACTATGGCTACACCTTC.

The rearrangement uses TRBV20-1 and TRBJ1-4; D is possibly TRBD1 (5 bases). Germline lookup yields CDR1 DFQATT and CDR2 SNEGSKA (reference sequence). CDR3 length equals 12 residues. The V end lost 3 bases, the J end lost 8 bases, and 10 bases lay between the germline ends. In nucleotides, the CDR3 is TGCAGTGCTAGTATAGGGGAAGAAAAACTGTTTTTT. It codes for CSASIGEEKLFF.

This chain uses TRBV7-8 with TRBJ2-2; D might be TRBD1 (5 bases). The V gene's germline CDR1 is SGHVS and CDR2 FQNEAQ. V was pared by 5 bases and J by 7 bases, with 17 bases between. The length of the CDR3 is 15 residues. CDR3 in amino acids: CASSARPGFGGELFF. The CDR3 bases are TGTGCCAGCAGCGCAAGGCCAGGGTTCGGCGGGGAGCTGTTTTTT.

The chain uses TRBV9 and TRBJ1-1, with 7 bases aligning to TRBD1. Trimming removed 4 bases from V and 6 bases from J; junction bases left unmatched: 6. Per the germline V gene, CDR1 is SGDLS and CDR2 is YYNGEE. This CDR3 is built from 13 residues. CDR3: CASSFTGDSEAFF. Here the CDR3 DNA reads TGTGCCAGCAGCTTTACAGGGGATTCTGAAGCTTTCTTT.

This chain uses TRBV30 with TRBJ1-4, with D possibly TRBD1 on 6 matching bases. The CDR3 is 15 residues long. In germline, CDR1 is GTSNPN, CDR2 SVGIG (reference sequence). The V and J ends lost 1 base and 4 bases respectively, with 13 bases between them. This CDR3 is CAWSDKGGGNEKLFF. CDR3 DNA sequence: TGTGCCTGGAGTGACAAGGGGGGGGGTAATGAAAAACTGTTTTTT.

The V call is TRBV11-2, the J call TRBJ1-1; 10 bases are shared with TRBD1. After removal of 3 bases from V and 8 bases from J, the junction contained 6 bases not matched to a gene. There are 14 residues in the CDR3. The germline V gene has CDR1 SGHAT and CDR2 FQNNGV. The CDR3 region is CASSLTGGALEAFF. CDR3 DNA: TGTGCCAGCAGCTTGACAGGGGGCGCGTTGGAAGCTTTCTTT.

The chain employs TRBV18 and TRBJ2-1, with D perhaps TRBD1 (5 bases). V was clipped by 2 bases and J by 8 bases, with 19 bases between them. This CDR3 region has 16 residues. From germline, CDR1 is KGHSH and CDR2 LQKENI. In nucleotides, the CDR3 is TGTGCCAGCTCACCAGATACAGGACCGGGTGTGCATGAGCAGTTCTTC. The encoded protein is CASSPDTGPGVHEQFF. Filled out from reference TRBV18 and TRBJ2-1, the complete variable domain reads NAGVMQNPRHLVRRRGQEARLRCSPMKGHSHVYWYRQLPEEGLKFMVYLQKENIIDESGMPKERFSAEFPKEGPSILRIQQVVRGDSAAYFCASSPDTGPGVHEQFFGPGTRLTVL.

The V and J genes are TRBV10-1 and TRBJ1-4, with D maybe TRBD1 (6 bases). Germline V CDR1 and CDR2: WNHNN, SYGVQD (reference sequence). The CDR3 extends over 17 amino acids. The ends were cut back, 4 bases at V and 7 bases at J, with 22 bases in the middle. Here the CDR3 reads CASSAGQGIPHGEKLFF. DNA of the CDR3: TGCGCCAGCAGTGCGGGCCAGGGGATCCCGCATGGTGAAAAACTGTTTTTT.

V gene TRBV18 combines with J gene TRBJ1-1; possibly TRBD1 for D (6 bases). Germline V lookup: CDR1 KGHSH, CDR2 LQKENI. V was cut by 3 bases and J by 6 bases, with 14 bases left in between. The CDR3 extends over 14 amino acids. This chain's CDR3 is CASSPDQGIAEAFF. CDR3 nucleotide sequence: TGTGCCAGCTCACCGGATCAGGGGATTGCTGAAGCTTTCTTT.

This clone was detected a few times. This chain links TRBV6-5 with TRBJ1-5; the D gene is possibly TRBD1 (6 bases). Trimming took 7 bases from V and 3 from J, leaving 16 bases between them. Germline V gives CDR1 MNHEY, CDR2 SVGAGI. The CDR3 is made up of 15 amino acids. The CDR3 coding sequence is TGTGCCAGCACCACGACAGGCCCATACAATCAGCCCCAGCATTTT. The encoded protein is CASTTTGPYNQPQHF.

The V call is TRBV6-4, the J call TRBJ1-1; D not certain. Trimming stripped 2 bases from V and 2 bases from J, with 6 bases between. The CDR3 is made up of 13 amino acids. Germline CDR1 reads MRHNA; CDR2 reads SNTAGT. CDR3 sequence (DNA): TGTGCCAGCAGTGACACAGACAACACTGAAGCTTTCTTT. Its translation is CASSDTDNTEAFF.

The V gene is TRBV30, the J gene TRBJ2-5, with 7 bases identical to TRBD2. The CDR3 sequence is 15 residues long. With 2 bases clipped from V and 0 bases from J, the junction kept 6 bases outside the gene matches. Germline CDR1 and CDR2: GTSNPN and SVGIG (reference sequence). CDR3 sequence reads: CAWSKAGRYQETQYF. CDR3 sequence (DNA): TGTGCCTGGAGTAAAGCGGGGAGGTACCAAGAGACCCAGTACTTC.

The chain combines TRBV6-5 with TRBJ1-1; possible D gene TRBD1, 6 bases. CDR3 length: 12 residues. The ends were cut back, 8 bases at V and 0 bases at J, with 7 bases in the middle. Looked up from germline, CDR1 is MNHEY and CDR2 is SVGAGI. CDR3 in amino acids: CASGQMNTEAFF. CDR3 DNA: TGTGCCAGCGGACAGATGAACACTGAAGCTTTCTTT.

This chain joins TRBV5-4 and TRBJ2-3; TRBD2 aligns across 9 bases. The length of the CDR3 is 15 residues. Losses at the gene ends were 3 bases for V and 2 bases for J; bases not matched to a gene: 4. Per the germline V gene, CDR1 is SGHNT and CDR2 is YYREEE (reference sequence). Here the CDR3 reads CASSSGLAHTDTQYF. CDR3 nucleotides: TGTGCCAGCAGCTCAGGACTAGCGCACACAGATACGCAGTATTTT.

The J gene is TRBJ1-3, the V gene TRBV5-4, with D possibly TRBD1 on 5 matching bases. V dropped 0 bases and J dropped 1 base, with 11 bases sitting between them. This CDR3 is built from 16 residues. Germline lookup yields CDR1 SGHNT and CDR2 YYREEE (reference sequence). The chain's CDR3 is CASSLGPGESGNTIYF. The CDR3 DNA follows: TGTGCCAGCAGCTTGGGTCCGGGGGAATCTGGAAACACCATATATTTT.

This chain uses TRBV3-1 (or the pseudogene TRBV3-2) with TRBJ2-7, with D maybe TRBD1 (5 bases). CDR3 length equals 12 residues. V gave up 10 bases and J gave up 5 bases, with 15 bases separating them. Germline V gene lookup returns CDR1 LGHDT and CDR2 YNNKEL (reference sequence). CDR3 DNA: TGTGCCACCAAGGGGATTGTCGACGAGCAGTACTTC. Amino acids: CATKGIVDEQYF.

V is TRBV19 and J is TRBJ2-2, with TRBD1 as a possible D gene (6 bases). V shed 5 bases and J shed 1 base, with 14 bases lying between them. The CDR3 runs 16 residues. The germline gives CDR1 LNHDA, CDR2 SQIVND (reference sequence). CDR3 in DNA: TGTGCCAGTAGTCCCACAGGGTTTAAGAACACCGGGGAGCTGTTTTTT. This translates into CASSPTGFKNTGELFF.

This sequence joins TRBV15 and TRBJ1-5, with D possibly TRBD1 on 5 matching bases. V was clipped by 7 bases and J by 3 bases, with 16 bases between them. Germline lookup yields CDR1 LNHNV and CDR2 YYDKDF (reference sequence). This CDR3 comprises 15 residues. CDR3 coding DNA: TGTGCCACCAACCAGGAGGGACCTAACAATCAGCCCCAGCATTTT. Protein product: CATNQEGPNNQPQHF.